The subject of this entry is one T cell receptor (beta chain). The antigen is not known. The data were taken from a study of cytomegalovirus exposure and HLA in healthy donors. In the study overall: Samples from HLA-typed donors yielded about 85 million unique TCRs in an early data release. Study-wide points: Later analysis associated a missense DCLRE1C variant with TCR beta V- and J-gene trimming. The authors enumerated 150 to 200 TCR beta chains as linked to cytomegalovirus. There were a few CMV-associated chains whose specificity for CMV antigens was confirmed in vitro.

PCR involved 60 Vbeta and 13 Jbeta primers. Sequencing used immunoSEQ multiplex PCR; TCRdb keeps in-frame clones, though not all of them. The sample has hundreds of thousands of clones, over 65% seen once; the top ten hold 0.55% to 0.75%. This CDR3 comprises 14 residues. V was trimmed by 4 bases and J by 2 bases, leaving 12 bases between them. Germline values: CDR1 SGHVS, CDR2 FQNEAQ. This clonotype was sampled from a man aged 18 to 30 in good health and CMV-seronegative. Material for sequencing was PBMCs. V is TRBV7-8 and J is TRBJ2-7; D remains ambiguous. CDR3 loop: CASSSTAVPYEQYF. In nucleotides, the CDR3 is TGTGCCAGCAGCTCAACAGCAGTGCCCTACGAGCAGTACTTC.